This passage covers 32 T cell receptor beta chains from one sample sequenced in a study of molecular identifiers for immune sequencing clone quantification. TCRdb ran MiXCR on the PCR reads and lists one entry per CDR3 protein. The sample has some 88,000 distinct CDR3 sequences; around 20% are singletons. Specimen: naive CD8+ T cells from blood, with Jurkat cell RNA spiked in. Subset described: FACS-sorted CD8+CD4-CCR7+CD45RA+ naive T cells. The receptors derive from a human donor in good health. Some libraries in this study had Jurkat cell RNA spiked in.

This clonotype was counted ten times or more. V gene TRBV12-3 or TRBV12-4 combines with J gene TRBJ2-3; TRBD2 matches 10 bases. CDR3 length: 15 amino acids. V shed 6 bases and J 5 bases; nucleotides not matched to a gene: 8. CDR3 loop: CASRAFLAGEDTQYF. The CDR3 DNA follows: TGTGCCAGCAGGGCCTTTCTAGCGGGAGAAGATACGCAGTATTTT.

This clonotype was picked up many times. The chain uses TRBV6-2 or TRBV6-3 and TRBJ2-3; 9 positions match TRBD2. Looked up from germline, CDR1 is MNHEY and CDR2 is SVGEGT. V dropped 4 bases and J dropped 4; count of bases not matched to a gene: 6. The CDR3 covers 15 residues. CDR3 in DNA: TGTGCCAGCAGTTGGACTATAGCGGGAGCAGATACGCAGTATTTT. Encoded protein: CASSWTIAGADTQYF.

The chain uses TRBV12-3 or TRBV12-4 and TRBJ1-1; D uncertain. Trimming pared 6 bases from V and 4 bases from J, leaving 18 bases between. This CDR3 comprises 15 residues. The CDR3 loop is CASSLTVGSSTEAFF. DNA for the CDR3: TGTGCCAGCAGCCTCACGGTCGGCTCATCCACTGAAGCTTTCTTT.

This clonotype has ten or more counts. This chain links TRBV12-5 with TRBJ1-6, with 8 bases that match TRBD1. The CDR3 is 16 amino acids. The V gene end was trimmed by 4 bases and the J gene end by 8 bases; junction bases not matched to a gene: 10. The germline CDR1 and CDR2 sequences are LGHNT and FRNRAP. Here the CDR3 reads CASGWTYGQGYSPLHF. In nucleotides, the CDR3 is TGTGCTAGTGGTTGGACATACGGACAGGGATATTCACCCCTCCACTTT.

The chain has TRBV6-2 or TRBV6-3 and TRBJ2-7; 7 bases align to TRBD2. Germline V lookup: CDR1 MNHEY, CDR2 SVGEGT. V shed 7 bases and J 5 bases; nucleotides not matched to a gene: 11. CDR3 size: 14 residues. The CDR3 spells CASMGFLAVNEQYF. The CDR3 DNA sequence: TGTGCCAGCATGGGGTTCCTAGCGGTAAACGAGCAGTACTTC.

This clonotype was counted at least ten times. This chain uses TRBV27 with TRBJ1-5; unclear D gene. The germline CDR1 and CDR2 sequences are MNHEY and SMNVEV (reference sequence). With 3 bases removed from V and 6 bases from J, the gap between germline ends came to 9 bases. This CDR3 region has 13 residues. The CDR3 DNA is TGTGCCAGCAGTTTGGCGGTTGGTCAGCCCCAGCATTTT. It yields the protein CASSLAVGQPQHF.

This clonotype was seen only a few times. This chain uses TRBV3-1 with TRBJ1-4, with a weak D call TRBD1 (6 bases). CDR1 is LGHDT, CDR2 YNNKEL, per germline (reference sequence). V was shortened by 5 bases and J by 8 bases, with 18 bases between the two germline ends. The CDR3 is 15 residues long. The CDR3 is CASSSVGGAIEKLFF. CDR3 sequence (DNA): TGTGCCAGCAGCTCCGTGGGGGGGGCTATCGAAAAACTGTTTTTT.

The DNA of the CDR3 is TGCGCCAGCAGCCAAGATGTTAGCGGGGGGGCGACCGGGGAGCTGTTTTTT. Protein sequence: CASSQDVSGGATGELFF. The chain couples TRBV4-3 to TRBJ2-2, with 11 bases identical to TRBD2. CDR1 is LGHNA, CDR2 YSLEER, per germline. V lost 0 bases to trimming and J lost 5 bases; unmatched junction nucleotides: 5. The CDR3 is made up of 17 amino acids.

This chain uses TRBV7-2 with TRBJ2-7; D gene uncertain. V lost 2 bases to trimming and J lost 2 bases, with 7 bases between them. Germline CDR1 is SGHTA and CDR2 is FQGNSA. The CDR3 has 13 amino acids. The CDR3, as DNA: TGTGCCAGCAGCTTAAACGGAGCCTACGAGCAGTACTTC. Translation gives CASSLNGAYEQYF.

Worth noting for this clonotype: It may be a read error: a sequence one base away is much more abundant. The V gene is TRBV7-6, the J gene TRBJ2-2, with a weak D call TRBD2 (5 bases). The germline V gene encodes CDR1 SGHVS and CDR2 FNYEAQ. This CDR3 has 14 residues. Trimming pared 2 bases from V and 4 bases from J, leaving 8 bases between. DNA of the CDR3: TGTGCCAGCAGCTTAATAGCGAGCACCGGGGAGCTGTTTTTT. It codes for CASSLIASTGELFF.

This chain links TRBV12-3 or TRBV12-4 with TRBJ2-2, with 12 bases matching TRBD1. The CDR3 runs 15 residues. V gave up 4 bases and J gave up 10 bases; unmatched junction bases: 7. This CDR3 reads CASSSGQGAISELFF. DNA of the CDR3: TGTGCCAGCAGTTCGGGACAGGGGGCCATTTCGGAGCTGTTTTTT.

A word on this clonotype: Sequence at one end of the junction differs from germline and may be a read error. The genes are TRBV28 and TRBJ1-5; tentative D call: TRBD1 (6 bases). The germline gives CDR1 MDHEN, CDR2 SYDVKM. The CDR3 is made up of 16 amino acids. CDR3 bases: TGTGCCAGCAGTTCCCGGGACACTATTTGGAATCAGCCCCGGCATTTT. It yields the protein CASSSRDTIWNQPRHF.

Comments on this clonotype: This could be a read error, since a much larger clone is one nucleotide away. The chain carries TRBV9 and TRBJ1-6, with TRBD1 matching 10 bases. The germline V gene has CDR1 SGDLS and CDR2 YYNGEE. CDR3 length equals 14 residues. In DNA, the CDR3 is TGTGCCTGCAGCTCTGGGACAGGGGAATCACCCCTCCACTTT. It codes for CACSSGTGESPLHF.

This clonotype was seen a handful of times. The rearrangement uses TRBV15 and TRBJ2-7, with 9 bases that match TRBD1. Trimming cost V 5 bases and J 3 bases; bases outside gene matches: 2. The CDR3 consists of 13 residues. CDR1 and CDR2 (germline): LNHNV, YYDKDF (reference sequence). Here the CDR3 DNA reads TGTGCCACCAGCCAGGACAGGGGCTACGAGCAGTACTTC. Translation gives CATSQDRGYEQYF.

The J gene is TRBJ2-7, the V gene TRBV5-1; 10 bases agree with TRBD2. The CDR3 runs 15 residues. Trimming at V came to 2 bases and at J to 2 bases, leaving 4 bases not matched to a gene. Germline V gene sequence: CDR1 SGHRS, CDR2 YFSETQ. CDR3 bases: TGCGCCAGCAGCTTCGATACTAGCGGGACCTACGAGCAGTACTTC. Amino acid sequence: CASSFDTSGTYEQYF.

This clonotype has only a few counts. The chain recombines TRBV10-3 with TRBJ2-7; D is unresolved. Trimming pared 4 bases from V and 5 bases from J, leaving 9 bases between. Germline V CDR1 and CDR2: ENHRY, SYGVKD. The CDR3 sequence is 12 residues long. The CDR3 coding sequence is TGTGCCATCAGTGTGTTTGGGGACGAGCAGTACTTC. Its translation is CAISVFGDEQYF.

The CDR3 DNA sequence: TGTGCCAGCAGTGAGGAGCTCTACGAGCAGTACTTC. Protein sequence: CASSEELYEQYF. This chain uses TRBV2 with TRBJ2-7; D remains unclear. CDR1 is SNHLY and CDR2 is FYNNEI in the germline V gene. This CDR3 is built from 12 residues. Between the trimmed V and J ends, which lost 3 bases and 3 bases, there was a span of 6 bases. The full variable domain, its missing parts supplied by reference TRBV2 and TRBJ2-7, is EPEVTQTPSHQVTQMGQEVILRCVPISNHLYFYWYRQILGQKVEFLVSFYNNEISEKSEIFDDQFSVERPDGSNFTLKIRSTKLEDSAMYFCASSEELYEQYFGPGTRLTVT.

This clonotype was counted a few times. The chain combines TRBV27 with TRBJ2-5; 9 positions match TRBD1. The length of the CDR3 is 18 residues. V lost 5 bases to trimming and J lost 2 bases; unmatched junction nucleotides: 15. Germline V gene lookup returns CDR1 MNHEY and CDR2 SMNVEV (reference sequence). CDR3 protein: CASSPGTGYLLRQETQYF. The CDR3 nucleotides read TGTGCCAGCAGTCCTGGGACAGGGTATCTTTTGAGGCAAGAGACCCAGTACTTC.

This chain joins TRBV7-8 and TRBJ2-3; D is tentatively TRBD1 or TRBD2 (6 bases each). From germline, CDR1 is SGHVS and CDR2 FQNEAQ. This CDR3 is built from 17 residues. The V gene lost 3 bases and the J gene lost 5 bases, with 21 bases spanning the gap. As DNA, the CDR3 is TGTGCCAGCAGCTTCTACCGGGACTCCAGGGGTGTAGATACGCAGTATTTT. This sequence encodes CASSFYRDSRGVDTQYF.

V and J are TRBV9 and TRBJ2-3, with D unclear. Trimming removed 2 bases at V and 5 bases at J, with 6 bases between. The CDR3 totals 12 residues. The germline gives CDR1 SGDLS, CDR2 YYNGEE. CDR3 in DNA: TGTGCCAGCAGCGTTTCGGAAGATACGCAGTATTTT. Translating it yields CASSVSEDTQYF. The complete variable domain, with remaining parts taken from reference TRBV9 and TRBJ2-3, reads DSGVTQTPKHLITATGQRVTLRCSPRSGDLSVYWYQQSLDQGLQFLIQYYNGEERAKGNILERFSAQQFPDLHSELNLSSLELGDSALYFCASSVSEDTQYFGPGTRLTVL.

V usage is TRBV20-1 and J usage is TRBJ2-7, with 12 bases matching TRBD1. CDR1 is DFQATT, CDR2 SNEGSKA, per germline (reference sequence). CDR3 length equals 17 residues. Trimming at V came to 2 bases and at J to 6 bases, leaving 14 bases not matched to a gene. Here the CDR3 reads CSARSRDRGRLDSEQYF. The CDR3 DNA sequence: TGCAGTGCTAGATCCAGGGACAGGGGGCGTTTAGATTCCGAGCAGTACTTC.

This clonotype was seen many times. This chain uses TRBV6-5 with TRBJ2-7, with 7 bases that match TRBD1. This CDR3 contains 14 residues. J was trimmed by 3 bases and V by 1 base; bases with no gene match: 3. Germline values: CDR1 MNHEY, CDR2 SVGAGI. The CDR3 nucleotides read TGTGCCAGCAGTTACTTGAACAGGGGCTACGAGCAGTACTTC. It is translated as CASSYLNRGYEQYF.

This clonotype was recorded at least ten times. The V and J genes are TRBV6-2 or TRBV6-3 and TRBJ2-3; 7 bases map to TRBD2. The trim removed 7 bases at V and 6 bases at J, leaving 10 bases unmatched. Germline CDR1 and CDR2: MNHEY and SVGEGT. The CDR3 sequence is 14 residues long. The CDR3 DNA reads TGTGCCAGCACCAAGGGACTATCCCCCGATACGCAGTATTTT. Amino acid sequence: CASTKGLSPDTQYF.

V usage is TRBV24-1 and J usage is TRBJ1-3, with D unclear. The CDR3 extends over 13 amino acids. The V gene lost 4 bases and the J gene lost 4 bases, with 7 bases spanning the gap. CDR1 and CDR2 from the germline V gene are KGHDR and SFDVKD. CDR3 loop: CATSDRAGNTIYF. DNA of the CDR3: TGTGCCACCAGTGACCGGGCGGGAAACACCATATATTTT.

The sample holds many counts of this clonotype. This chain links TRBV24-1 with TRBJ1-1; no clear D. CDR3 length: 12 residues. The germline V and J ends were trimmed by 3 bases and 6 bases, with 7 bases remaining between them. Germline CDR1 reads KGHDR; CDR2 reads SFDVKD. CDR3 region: CATSDGGAEAFF. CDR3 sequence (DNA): TGTGCCACCAGTGATGGTGGGGCTGAAGCTTTCTTT.

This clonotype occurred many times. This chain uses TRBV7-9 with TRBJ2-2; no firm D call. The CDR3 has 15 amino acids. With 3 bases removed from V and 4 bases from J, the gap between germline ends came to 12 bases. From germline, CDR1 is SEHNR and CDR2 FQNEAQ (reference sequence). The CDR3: CASSFPLKGTGELFF. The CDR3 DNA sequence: TGTGCCAGCAGCTTCCCCCTCAAGGGCACCGGGGAGCTGTTTTTT. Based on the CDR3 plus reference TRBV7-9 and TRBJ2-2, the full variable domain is DTGVSQNPRHKITKRGQNVTFRCDPISEHNRLYWYRQTLGQGPEFLTYFQNEAQLEKSRLLSDRFSAERPKGSFSTLEIQRTEQGDSAMYLCASSFPLKGTGELFFGEGSRLTVL.

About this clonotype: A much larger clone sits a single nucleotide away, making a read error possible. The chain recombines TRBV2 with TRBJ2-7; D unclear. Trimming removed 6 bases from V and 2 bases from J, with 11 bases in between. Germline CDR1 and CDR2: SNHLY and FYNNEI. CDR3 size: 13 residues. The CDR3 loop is CASRPGEAYEQYF. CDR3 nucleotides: TGTGCCAGCAGGCCTGGAGAAGCCTACGAGCAGTACTTC.

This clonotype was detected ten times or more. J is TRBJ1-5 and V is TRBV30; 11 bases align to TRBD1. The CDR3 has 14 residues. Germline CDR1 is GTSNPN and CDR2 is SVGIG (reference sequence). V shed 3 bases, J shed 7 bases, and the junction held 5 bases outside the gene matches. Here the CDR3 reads CAWSPGQGGQPQHF. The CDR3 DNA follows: TGTGCCTGGAGCCCGGGACAGGGGGGACAGCCCCAGCATTTT. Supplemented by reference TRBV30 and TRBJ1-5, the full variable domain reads SQTIHQWPATLVQPVGSPLSLECTVEGTSNPNLYWYRQAAGRGLQLLFYSVGIGQISSEVPQNLSASRPQDRQFILSSKKLLLSDSGFYLCAWSPGQGGQPQHFGDGTRLSIL.

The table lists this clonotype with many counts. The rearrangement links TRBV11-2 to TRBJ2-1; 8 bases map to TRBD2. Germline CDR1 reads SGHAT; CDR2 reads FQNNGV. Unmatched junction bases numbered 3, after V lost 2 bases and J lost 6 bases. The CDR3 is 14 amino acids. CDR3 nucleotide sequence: TGTGCCAGCAGCTTACTCGGACTAGCCAATGAGCAGTTCTTC. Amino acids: CASSLLGLANEQFF.

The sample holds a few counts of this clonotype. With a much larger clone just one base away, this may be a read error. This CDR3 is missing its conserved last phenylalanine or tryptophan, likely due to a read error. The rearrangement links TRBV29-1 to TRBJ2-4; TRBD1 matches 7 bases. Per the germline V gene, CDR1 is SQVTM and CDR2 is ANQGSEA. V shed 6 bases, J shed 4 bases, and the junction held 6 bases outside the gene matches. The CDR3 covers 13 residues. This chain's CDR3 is CSVLDREKNIQYL. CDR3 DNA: TGCAGCGTCTTAGACAGGGAGAAAAACATTCAGTACCTC.

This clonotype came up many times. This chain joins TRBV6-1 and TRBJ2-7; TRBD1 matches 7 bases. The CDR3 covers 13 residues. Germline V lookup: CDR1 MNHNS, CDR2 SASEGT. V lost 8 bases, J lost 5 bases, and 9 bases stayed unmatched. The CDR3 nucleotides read TGTGCCAGCGACCTGACAGGGCCCCACGAGCAGTACTTC. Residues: CASDLTGPHEQYF.

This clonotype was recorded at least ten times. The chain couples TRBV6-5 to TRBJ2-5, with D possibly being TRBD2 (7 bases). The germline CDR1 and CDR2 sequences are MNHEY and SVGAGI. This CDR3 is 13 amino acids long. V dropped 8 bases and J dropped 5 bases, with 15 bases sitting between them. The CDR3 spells CASRTGRVETQYF. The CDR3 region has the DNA TGTGCCAGCCGAACAGGGAGGGTGGAGACCCAGTACTTC.